Sequencing of this TCR beta chain was carried out in a study of cytomegalovirus exposure and HLA in healthy donors. PCR involved 60 Vbeta and 13 Jbeta primers. TCRdb keeps only in-frame clones here, not all; method: immunoSEQ multiplex PCR. The sample lists 150,000 to 200,000 clones, more than 75% seen once, with approximately 0.23% in the top ten. The CDR3 is 14 residues long. The J segment lost 5 bases and the V segment lost 0 bases, leaving 3 bases of the junction unmatched. In germline, CDR1 is MNHEY, CDR2 SVGAGI. The sample comprised PBMCs. The V call is TRBV6-5, the J call TRBJ1-2, with TRBD1 identical over 7 bases. The TCR originated in a girl under three years old in good health and CMV-seronegative. CDR3 amino acids: CASSYSLTGYGYTF. The CDR3 DNA is TGTGCCAGCAGTTACTCGTTGACAGGGTATGGCTACACCTTC.